This T cell receptor beta chain was captured in a study of long-term antiretroviral therapy in people with HIV. Every single participant having HIV got treatment inside the United States. Germline CDR1 MDHEN, CDR2 SYDVKM. CDR3 length: 18 residues. Trimming removed 2 bases from V and 4 bases from J; junction bases left unmatched: 8. This was the immunoSEQ v3.0 assay at survey level. Repertoires were generated with immunoSEQ multiplex PCR, while TCRdb's copy carries only in-frame clones and drops some. The sample has over 25,000 clones; approximately 90% are singletons. Specimen: unsorted PBMCs, collected 0.5 years after starting antiretroviral therapy. The TCR originated in a woman aged 18-35 years with HIV. V is TRBV28 and J is TRBJ2-5, with 15 positions matching TRBD2. The CDR3 here is CASSLDSGTSGRPETQYF. The CDR3 DNA reads TGTGCCAGCAGTTTAGATTCGGGGACTAGCGGGAGGCCAGAGACCCAGTACTTC.